These T cell receptor beta chains were read from a single sample in a study of tumor and adjacent non-tumor tissue in lung cancer. MiXCR, run by TCRdb on the multiplex PCR reads, gives a single entry per CDR3 protein. Here the sample spans fewer than 130,000 distinct CDR3 sequences, approximately 80% being singletons. The sequencing sample was made of lung tumor tissue. The receptors were sampled from a man aged 65-85 years with non-small cell lung cancer. Both conserved end residues are part of each CDR3. The order of the fields is D gene, clone size, J gene, V gene, CDR3 protein, CDR3 DNA. D genes are given only for firm matches. Expanded clones get a size class; other rows say once, few or many, or leave the size out.

d_call: NA
clone_size: once
j_call: TRBJ2-3
v_call: TRBV11-2
cdr3_aa: CAGSLIPGTNTQYF
cdr3_nt: TGTGCCGGCAGCCTAATCCCAGGGACAAATACGCAGTATTTT

d_call: NA
clone_size: NA
j_call: TRBJ1-3
v_call: TRBV11-2
cdr3_aa: CASSHTWTAGNTIYF
cdr3_nt: TGTGCCAGCAGCCATACATGGACCGCTGGAAACACCATATATTTT

d_call: TRBD2
clone_size: many
j_call: TRBJ2-7
v_call: TRBV9
cdr3_aa: CASSPPGGTYEQYF
cdr3_nt: TGTGCCAGCAGCCCTCCGGGAGGCACCTACGAGCAGTACTTC

d_call: NA
clone_size: NA
j_call: TRBJ2-4
v_call: TRBV10-3
cdr3_aa: CAISEEGLTRNIQYF
cdr3_nt: TGTGCCATCAGTGAGGAGGGGCTAACTAGGAACATTCAGTACTTC

d_call: NA
clone_size: NA
j_call: TRBJ1-5
v_call: TRBV18
cdr3_aa: CANSHRDSNQPQHF
cdr3_nt: TGTGCCAACTCCCACAGGGACAGCAATCAGCCCCAGCATTTT

d_call: NA
clone_size: NA
j_call: TRBJ2-5
v_call: TRBV11-3
cdr3_aa: CTSSKIQTTRETRYF
cdr3_nt: TGTACCAGCAGCAAGATCCAAACCACCCGAGAGACCCGGTACTTC

d_call: NA
clone_size: few
j_call: TRBJ1-1
v_call: TRBV6-2/TRBV6-3
cdr3_aa: CASSPATGIRGTEAFF
cdr3_nt: TGTGCCAGCAGTCCGGCGACAGGCATAAGGGGAACTGAAGCTTTCTTC

d_call: TRBD2
clone_size: once
j_call: TRBJ2-2
v_call: TRBV11-2
cdr3_aa: CVSSIPISGELYF
cdr3_nt: TGTGTCAGCAGCATACCGATTAGCGGGGAGCTATATTTT

d_call: TRBD2
clone_size: NA
j_call: TRBJ2-5
v_call: TRBV4-1
cdr3_aa: CASSQEGLQETQYF
cdr3_nt: TGCGCCAGCAGCCAGGAGGGACTACAAGAGACCCAGTACTTC

d_call: TRBD1
clone_size: NA
j_call: TRBJ1-2
v_call: TRBV10-2
cdr3_aa: CASRDRGGYCGCIF
cdr3_nt: TGCGCCAGCAGGGACAGGGGAGGGTACTGTGGCTGCATCTTC

d_call: TRBD1
clone_size: NA
j_call: TRBJ1-6
v_call: TRBV20-1
cdr3_aa: CSTRTGNSLLHF
cdr3_nt: TGCAGTACTAGGACAGGGAATTCACTCCTCCACTTT

d_call: NA
clone_size: NA
j_call: TRBJ2-1
v_call: TRBV6-2/TRBV6-3
cdr3_aa: CASGPGPGNTSEQFF
cdr3_nt: TGTGCCAGCGGTCCGGGACCAGGCAATACCAGTGAGCAGTTCTTC

d_call: NA
clone_size: NA
j_call: TRBJ1-2
v_call: TRBV29-1
cdr3_aa: CSVVSHNYGYTF
cdr3_nt: TGCAGCGTTGTAAGTCACAACTATGGCTACACCTTC

d_call: TRBD2
clone_size: NA
j_call: TRBJ2-3
v_call: TRBV28
cdr3_aa: CASSFSSGRGTDMQYF
cdr3_nt: TGTGCTAGCAGTTTCTCCAGCGGGAGAGGAACAGATATGCAATATTTT

d_call: TRBD1
clone_size: NA
j_call: TRBJ2-2
v_call: TRBV4-2
cdr3_aa: CGSSQKNLHRGRSGELFF
cdr3_nt: TGTGGGAGCAGCCAAAAAAACTTACACAGGGGGCGCTCCGGGGAGCTGTTTTTT

d_call: NA
clone_size: NA
j_call: TRBJ2-6
v_call: TRBV29-1
cdr3_aa: CSAHSGANDLTF
cdr3_nt: TGCAGCGCCCACTCTGGGGCCAATGACCTGACTTTC

d_call: TRBD1
clone_size: NA
j_call: TRBJ2-1
v_call: TRBV12-3/TRBV12-4
cdr3_aa: CVSSATTGSEQFF
cdr3_nt: TGTGTCAGCAGTGCAACGACAGGGAGTGAGCAGTTCTTC

d_call: NA
clone_size: NA
j_call: TRBJ2-1
v_call: TRBV11-1
cdr3_aa: CTSSPRPGHGPHEQLF
cdr3_nt: TGTACCAGCAGCCCCCGGCCGGGACATGGACCACATGAGCAGCTCTTC

d_call: TRBD2
clone_size: NA
j_call: TRBJ2-7
v_call: TRBV4-2
cdr3_aa: CASSPLGLAGGKKQYF
cdr3_nt: TGTGCCAGCAGCCCACTGGGATTAGCGGGAGGAAAGAAGCAGTACTTC

d_call: NA
clone_size: NA
j_call: TRBJ2-5
v_call: TRBV6-1
cdr3_aa: CASSERVTGEGGETQYF
cdr3_nt: TGTGCCAGTAGTGAAAGGGTCACAGGGGAGGGTGGAGAGACCCAGTACTTC

d_call: TRBD1
clone_size: NA
j_call: TRBJ2-3
v_call: TRBV14
cdr3_aa: CASSRYPGTGYTDTRYF
cdr3_nt: TGTGCCAGCAGTCGATATCCCGGGACAGGGTACACAGATACACGGTATTTT

d_call: TRBD2
clone_size: NA
j_call: TRBJ2-1
v_call: TRBV11-1
cdr3_aa: CTSSRGTSRYNEQFF
cdr3_nt: TGTACCAGCAGCCGCGGGACTAGCAGATATAATGAGCAGTTCTTC

d_call: NA
clone_size: NA
j_call: TRBJ1-2
v_call: TRBV5-1
cdr3_aa: CASNLRIGESYTF
cdr3_nt: TGCGCCAGCAACTTAAGGATCGGAGAGAGCTACACCTTC